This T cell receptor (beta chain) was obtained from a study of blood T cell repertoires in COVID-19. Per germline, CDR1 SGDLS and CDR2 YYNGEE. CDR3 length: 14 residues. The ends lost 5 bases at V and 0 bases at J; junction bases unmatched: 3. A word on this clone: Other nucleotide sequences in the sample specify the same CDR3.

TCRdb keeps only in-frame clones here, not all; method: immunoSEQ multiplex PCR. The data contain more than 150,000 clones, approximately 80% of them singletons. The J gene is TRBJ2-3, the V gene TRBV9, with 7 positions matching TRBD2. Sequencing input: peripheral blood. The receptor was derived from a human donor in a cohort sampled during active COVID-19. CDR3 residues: CASSGGGSTDTQYF. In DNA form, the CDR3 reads TGTGCCAGCAGTGGCGGGGGAAGCACAGATACGCAGTATTTT.